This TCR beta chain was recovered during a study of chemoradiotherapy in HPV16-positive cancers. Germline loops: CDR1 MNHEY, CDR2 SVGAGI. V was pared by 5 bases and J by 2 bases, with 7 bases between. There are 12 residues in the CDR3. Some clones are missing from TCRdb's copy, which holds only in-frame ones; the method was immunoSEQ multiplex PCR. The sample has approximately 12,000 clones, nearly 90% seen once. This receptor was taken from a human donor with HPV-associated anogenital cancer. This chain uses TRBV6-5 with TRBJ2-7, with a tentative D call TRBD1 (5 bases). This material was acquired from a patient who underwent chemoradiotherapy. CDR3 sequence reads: CASSRGTYEQYF. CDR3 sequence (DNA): TGTGCCAGCAGTAGGGGAACCTACGAGCAGTACTTC.